This TCR beta chain was obtained from a study of CD8 T cells in ankylosing spondylitis. General observations from the study: Disease-linked clones proved CD8+ and comparatively uncommon in peripheral blood. Researchers reportedly found disease-linked clones significantly enriched in matched ankylosing spondylitis synovial fluid.

TCR beta libraries were made by quantitative 5'-RACE with molecular barcodes. TCRdb reprocessed the 5' RACE reads via MiXCR and lists one record per CDR3 protein. The repertoire holds around 220,000 distinct CDR3 sequences, approximately 10% seen once, with 21% in the top ten. This clonotype came up a few times. Its antigen is unknown. Trimming left V 0 bases short and J 6 bases short, with 9 bases between. This CDR3 comprises 14 residues. CDR1 is MNHEY, CDR2 SVGAGI, per germline. The V call is TRBV6-5, the J call TRBJ2-1; D possibly matches TRBD1 or TRBD2 (5 bases each). Material for sequencing was blood, either unsorted or a sorted T cell fraction (not recorded which). This TCR was sampled from a male donor with ankylosing spondylitis or in good health (not recorded which). CDR3 nucleotides: TGTGCCAGCAGTTACTCGTCCGGGGCCAATGAGCAGTTCTTC. Translating it yields CASSYSSGANEQFF.